The 14 T cell receptor beta chains given below trace back to one sample, sequenced in a study of cytomegalovirus exposure and HLA in healthy donors. A multiplex PCR was run with 60 Vbeta primers and 13 Jbeta primers. Assay: immunoSEQ multiplex PCR; the TCRdb copy retains only in-frame clones and omits some. The table lists 100,000 or so clones, over 65% of them singletons. The material sequenced was PBMCs. These receptors came from a middle-aged man in good health and CMV-seropositive.

The V gene is TRBV27, the J gene TRBJ1-6; TRBD1 matches 7 bases. The germline CDR1 and CDR2 sequences are MNHEY and SMNVEV (reference sequence). The CDR3 consists of 14 residues. V lost 6 bases and J lost 8; bases outside the gene matches: 7. In nucleotides, the CDR3 is TGTGCCAGCAGGGGCGGGACAGTGTATTCACCCCTCCACTTT. Protein: CASRGGTVYSPLHF.

The rearrangement links TRBV6-5 to TRBJ1-6; tentative D call: TRBD1 (5 bases). V lost 6 bases and J 7 bases, leaving 16 bases between the germline ends. The length of the CDR3 is 15 residues. Germline CDR1 and CDR2: MNHEY and SVGAGI. The DNA of the CDR3 is TGTGCCAGCAGCCGTCAGGGAGGAGAAAATTCACCCCTCCACTTT. Translating gives CASSRQGGENSPLHF.

The chain has TRBV11-3 and TRBJ2-5; tentative D call: TRBD2 (6 bases). Trimming shortened V by 5 bases and J by 4 bases, and 20 bases separated the two germline ends. The CDR3 consists of 16 residues. Germline-derived CDR1 and CDR2 are SGHNT and YENEEA. CDR3 bases: TGTGCCAGCAGCCCGACAGCCGGAGGGAAGAGAGAGACCCAGTACTTC. Its translation: CASSPTAGGKRETQYF.

This chain uses TRBV9 with TRBJ2-4, with a weak D call TRBD2 (5 bases). Germline assignment: CDR1 SGDLS and CDR2 YYNGEE. The V end lost 3 bases, the J end lost 8 bases, and 15 bases lay between the germline ends. There are 14 residues in the CDR3. CDR3 in amino acids: CASSGFGSGDIQYF. The CDR3 DNA reads TGTGCCAGCAGCGGCTTTGGGTCCGGGGACATTCAGTACTTC. The full variable domain, with the rest looked up from reference TRBV9 and TRBJ2-4, is DSGVTQTPKHLITATGQRVTLRCSPRSGDLSVYWYQQSLDQGLQFLIQYYNGEERAKGNILERFSAQQFPDLHSELNLSSLELGDSALYFCASSGFGSGDIQYFGAGTRLSVL.

This clone was found once. The chain employs TRBV7-9 and TRBJ2-3; 9 nucleotides align to TRBD2. With V trimmed by 4 bases and J by 2 bases, 7 bases remained unmatched. CDR1 and CDR2 from the germline V gene are SEHNR and FQNEAQ (reference sequence). CDR3 length: 16 amino acids. The CDR3: CASSSSGNRATDTQYF. The CDR3 region has the DNA TGTGCCAGCAGCTCTAGCGGGAACCGGGCCACAGATACGCAGTATTTT.

V usage is TRBV19 and J usage is TRBJ2-2, with a weak D call TRBD1 (7 bases). CDR1 and CDR2 (germline): LNHDA, SQIVND (reference sequence). This CDR3 comprises 16 residues. Trimming removed 5 bases at V and 6 bases at J, with 19 bases between. CDR3 loop: CASSPEGRGRAGELFF. The CDR3 bases are TGTGCCAGTAGTCCGGAGGGCAGGGGGAGAGCCGGGGAGCTGTTTTTT. Filled out from reference TRBV19 and TRBJ2-2, the complete variable domain reads DGGITQSPKYLFRKEGQNVTLSCEQNLNHDAMYWYRQDPGQGLRLIYYSQIVNDFQKGDIAEGYSVSREKKESFPLTVTSAQKNPTAFYLCASSPEGRGRAGELFFGEGSRLTVL.

The chain links TRBV30 to TRBJ1-4; no reliable D call. The CDR3 length is 12 residues. Trimming pared 4 bases from V and 8 bases from J, leaving 11 bases between. CDR1 is GTSNPN and CDR2 is SVGIG in the germline V gene (reference sequence). Written as DNA, the CDR3 is TGTGCCTGGACCCCAGGTGGGGAAAAACTGTTTTTT. This codes for CAWTPGGEKLFF.

The chain carries TRBV6-1 and TRBJ1-2; 12 positions agree with TRBD1. J was trimmed by 4 bases and V by 7 bases; bases with no gene match: 7. There are 15 residues in the CDR3. Germline CDR1 MNHNS, CDR2 SASEGT. The CDR3 DNA sequence: TGTGCCAGCAAGGGACAGGGGGCGTCGGTCTATGGCTACACCTTC. Translated: CASKGQGASVYGYTF.

V gene TRBV5-4 combines with J gene TRBJ2-5; 15 bases align to TRBD2. The ends lost 0 bases at V and 4 bases at J; junction bases unmatched: 1. Germline CDR1 SGHNT, CDR2 YYREEE (reference sequence). The CDR3 extends over 16 amino acids. The CDR3 DNA reads as TGTGCCAGCAGCTTGGGGACTAGCGGGAGGGCAGAGACCCAGTACTTC. Protein: CASSLGTSGRAETQYF.

This sequence joins TRBV6-1 and TRBJ2-1; D uncertain. The germline V gene encodes CDR1 MNHNS and CDR2 SASEGT. Deletions cut 3 bases from V and 10 bases from J, with 7 bases between. This CDR3 comprises 11 residues. CDR3: CASSEPREQFF. CDR3 sequence (DNA): TGTGCCAGCAGTGAGCCTAGGGAGCAGTTCTTC.

The chain recombines TRBV4-2 with TRBJ2-7; 8 bases fit TRBD2. The length of the CDR3 is 13 residues. Germline V gene lookup returns CDR1 LGHNA and CDR2 YNFKEQ. J lost 2 bases, V lost 10 bases, and 7 bases had no gene match. CDR3 coding DNA: TGTGCCACCCGTAGCGGGGAAACCTACGAGCAGTACTTC. As protein: CATRSGETYEQYF.

About this clone itself: A junction end diverges from the germline sequence, so it may reflect a read error. V gene TRBV7-2 combines with J gene TRBJ2-4; TRBD2 matches at 10 bases. The CDR3 length is 17 residues. Germline V gene sequence: CDR1 SGHTA, CDR2 FQGNSA. CDR3 region: CASSFLPAGGRENSQYF. The DNA for the CDR3 is TGTGCCAGCAGCTTTCTCCCAGCGGGAGGGCGGGAAAACAGTCAGTACTTC.

V usage is TRBV6-4 and J usage is TRBJ1-2; 7 bases fit TRBD1. This CDR3 is built from 13 residues. Germline V lookup: CDR1 MRHNA, CDR2 SNTAGT. With V trimmed by 8 bases and J by 1 base, 4 bases remained unmatched. CDR3 in DNA: TGTGCCAGCTCGGGACAGCTTAACTATGGCTACACCTTC. This translates into CASSGQLNYGYTF.

This chain links TRBV9 with TRBJ2-2, with TRBD1 identical over 8 bases. This CDR3 contains 16 residues. V lost 6 bases to trimming and J lost 2 bases; unmatched junction nucleotides: 9. CDR1 is SGDLS and CDR2 is YYNGEE in the germline V gene. The CDR3 is CASTTDRGANTGELFF. CDR3 sequence (DNA): TGTGCCAGCACTACCGACAGGGGCGCCAACACCGGGGAGCTGTTTTTT.